Listed here are 13 T cell receptor beta chains from one sample, sequenced in a study of blood T cell repertoires in COVID-19. The table came from immunoSEQ multiplex PCR; TCRdb's copy has only in-frame clones and leaves some out. This table has about 240,000 clones, about 84% appearing once. Material: peripheral blood. The receptors shown here come from a man older than 75 with acute or convalescent COVID-19.

The chain recombines TRBV11-3 with TRBJ2-2; D not certain. This CDR3 contains 12 residues. Germline V gene sequence: CDR1 SGHNT, CDR2 YENEEA. Trimming removed 1 base from V and 5 bases from J, with 2 bases in between. CDR3 in amino acids: CASSLATGELFF. In DNA, the CDR3 is TGTGCCAGCAGCTTAGCGACCGGGGAGCTGTTTTTT.

The chain's CDR3 is CASSEINFLNEKLFF. CDR3 sequence (DNA): TGTGCCAGCAGTGAAATAAACTTTCTGAATGAAAAACTGTTTTTT. This chain connects TRBV6-1 to TRBJ1-4; D is uncertain. The CDR3 loop spans 15 amino acids. Germline CDR1 reads MNHNS; CDR2 reads SASEGT. With 2 bases removed from V and 5 bases from J, the gap between germline ends came to 12 bases.

This chain uses TRBV27 with TRBJ2-4, with D maybe TRBD1 (6 bases). Germline V gene lookup returns CDR1 MNHEY and CDR2 SMNVEV (reference sequence). The V and J ends lost 0 bases and 4 bases respectively, with 13 bases between them. CDR3 length: 16 amino acids. CDR3 in amino acids: CASSLSWTANKNIQYF. DNA for the CDR3: TGTGCCAGCAGTTTATCGTGGACAGCCAATAAAAACATTCAGTACTTC.

The V and J genes are TRBV29-1 and TRBJ1-2; possibly TRBD1 for D (6 bases). The germline CDR1 and CDR2 sequences are SQVTM and ANQGSEA. This CDR3 spans 14 amino acids. V was pared by 7 bases and J by 3 bases, with 18 bases between. The CDR3 loop is CSALRTANDYGYTF. The DNA of the CDR3 is TGCAGCGCCCTGCGGACAGCCAATGACTATGGCTACACCTTC. Full variable domain (remainder filled in from reference TRBV29-1 and TRBJ1-2): SAVISQKPSRDICQRGTSLTIQCQVDSQVTMMFWYRQQPGQSLTLIATANQGSEATYESGFVIDKFPISRPNLTFSTLTVSNMSPEDSSIYLCSALRTANDYGYTFGSGTRLTVV.

The J gene is TRBJ2-7, the V gene TRBV27, with 7 bases that match TRBD1. The CDR3 loop spans 14 amino acids. V lost 5 bases to trimming and J lost 6 bases; unmatched junction nucleotides: 10. In germline, CDR1 is MNHEY, CDR2 SMNVEV (reference sequence). As DNA, the CDR3 is TGTGCCAGCAGTCGACAGGGAACCGCTCCCGAGCAGTACTTC. Its protein product is CASSRQGTAPEQYF.

This clone is a singleton in its sample. The chain links TRBV6-2 or TRBV6-3 to TRBJ1-2, with 7 bases aligning to TRBD1. The CDR3 runs 14 residues. From germline, CDR1 is MNHEY and CDR2 SVGEGT. The V and J ends lost 5 bases and 9 bases, in that order; junction bases with no gene match: 12. The CDR3 DNA reads as TGTGCCAGCAGTCAGCAGACAGGGTTATCGAGCTACACCTTC. Protein product: CASSQQTGLSSYTF.

Many counts were recorded for this clone. This sequence joins TRBV10-1 and TRBJ1-5, with 9 positions matching TRBD1. The germline CDR1 and CDR2 sequences are WNHNN and SYGVQD (reference sequence). The CDR3 is made up of 14 amino acids. The trim removed 4 bases at V and 9 bases at J, leaving 7 bases unmatched. This chain's CDR3 is CASSAGQGQGPQHF. CDR3 DNA sequence: TGCGCCAGCAGTGCCGGACAGGGGCAAGGGCCCCAGCATTTT.

The chain recombines TRBV20-1 with TRBJ1-2, with D uncertain. Trimming shortened V by 3 bases and J by 5 bases, and 4 bases separated the two germline ends. From germline, CDR1 is DFQATT and CDR2 SNEGSKA (reference sequence). This CDR3 is 10 amino acids long. Here the CDR3 reads CSAREYGYTF. CDR3 in DNA: TGCAGTGCTAGGGAGTATGGCTACACCTTC.

The chain is built from TRBV6-2 or TRBV6-3 and TRBJ2-5, with TRBD2 as a possible D gene (6 bases). In germline, CDR1 is MNHEY, CDR2 SVGEGT. V was pared by 5 bases and J by 5 bases, with 12 bases between. The CDR3 is 13 amino acids. DNA for the CDR3: TGTGCCAGCAGTCCCGCGGGGCGGGAGACCCAGTACTTC. It translates to CASSPAGRETQYF.

This clone showed up just once. The chain carries TRBV4-2 and TRBJ2-5, with a tentative D call TRBD2 (5 bases). The ends were cut back, 0 bases at V and 5 bases at J, with 16 bases in the middle. The CDR3 length is 16 residues. CDR1 and CDR2 from the germline V gene are LGHNA and YNFKEQ. The CDR3 is CASSQEGGPTGETQYF. The CDR3, as DNA: TGTGCCAGCAGCCAAGAGGGCGGGCCCACGGGGGAGACCCAGTACTTC.

This clone is a singleton in its sample. The CDR3 DNA reads TGCGCCAGCAGCTCACCACACGACAATTTCAATGAGCAGTTCTTC. It yields the protein CASSSPHDNFNEQFF. The rearrangement uses TRBV5-1 and TRBJ2-1; D ambiguous. Germline V lookup: CDR1 SGHRS, CDR2 YFSETQ. V was pared by 3 bases and J by 6 bases, with 16 bases between. This CDR3 spans 15 amino acids.

This chain connects TRBV29-1 to TRBJ1-5; 8 bases fit TRBD1. Germline-derived CDR1 and CDR2 are SQVTM and ANQGSEA. This CDR3 region has 15 residues. V shed 4 bases, J shed 5 bases, and the junction held 10 bases outside the gene matches. CDR3 in DNA: TGCAGCGTTGGAAGCCTACAGGGGGTAGATCAGCCCCAGCATTTT. Residues: CSVGSLQGVDQPQHF.

The chain employs TRBV15 and TRBJ2-1; 9 nucleotides align to TRBD1. Germline CDR1 is LNHNV and CDR2 is YYDKDF (reference sequence). The CDR3 is 14 amino acids. Germline trimming cut 6 bases from V and 5 bases from J; bases unmatched to any gene: 5. CDR3 nucleotide sequence: TGTGCCACCAGGGGGGACAGGGTCCACAATGAGCAGTTCTTC. Amino acid sequence: CATRGDRVHNEQFF.